This T cell receptor beta chain was retrieved from a study of metastatic and nonmetastatic thyroid tumors. The wider study: Blood and tumor or nodule tissue repertoires from malignant and benign thyroid patients were compared.

The CDR3 totals 16 residues. Germline CDR1 is LNHNV and CDR2 is YYDKDF (reference sequence). The authors' processing: The study took CDR3 differences across clinicopathological groups and made a distant-metastasis classifier for papillary thyroid cancer from them. MiXCR re-clonotyped the PCR reads for TCRdb. These V and J calls originate from TCRdb's pipeline instead of the authors' own analysis. The sample holds roughly 15,000 clones; about a quarter are singletons and the top ten take over 20%. No patient received treatment before thyroid surgery. Turning to this clone: Its antigen is unknown. One end of the junction does not line up with germline, which may come from a read error.

Study findings and constraints: Relative to benign nodules, malignant thyroid tumors were reportedly characterized by significantly elevated TCR beta diversity in blood and tumor.

The rearrangement links TRBV15 to TRBJ2-2; 7 bases line up with TRBD1. This clonotype originated in a female donor with papillary thyroid cancer or a benign thyroid nodule (not recorded which). Some clones in this sample may be carry-over from other donors' samples. The source material was tumor tissue. The CDR3 nucleotides are TGTGCCACCAGCAGATATCGGGACAGCAACACCGTGGAGCTGTTTTTT. Its translation is CATSRYRDSNTVELFF.